This T cell receptor beta chain was captured by sequencing in a study of shared clonotypes between healthy human individuals. Assay: immunoSEQ multiplex PCR; the TCRdb copy retains only in-frame clones and omits some. The table has about 2.4 million clones, approximately 94% seen once. The CDR3 has 13 amino acids. V was pared by 5 bases and J by 7 bases, with 12 bases between. CDR1 and CDR2 from the germline V gene are MNHNS and SASEGT. Those who donated were healthy HIV-negative adults, with no recent acute infections or vaccinations reported. The study separated CD4+ cells into CD45RA+ naive and CD45RA-negative memory subsets.

This clonotype was obtained from a man aged 18 to 35 in good health. Some clones in this sample may be carry-over from other donors' samples. Sequencing input: naive CD4+ T cells from PBMCs. Documented subset: CD45RA+ positively selected. The chain couples TRBV6-1 to TRBJ1-5, with unresolved D. CDR3 in amino acids: CASSTEVWQPQHF. The DNA for the CDR3 is TGTGCCAGCAGTACAGAGGTTTGGCAGCCCCAGCATTTT.